Sequencing of this T cell receptor beta chain was carried out in a study of T cells in localized non-small cell lung cancer. Germline CDR1 is MGHRA and CDR2 is YSYEKL. The V segment lost 0 bases and the J segment 3 bases; nucleotides outside the gene matches: 11. There are 18 residues in the CDR3. TCRdb's table, derived via immunoSEQ multiplex PCR, lists solely in-frame clones and lacks some. The profile shows tens of thousands of clones, roughly 77% of them singletons. The sequencing used peripheral blood, collected before any cancer treatment. This receptor was taken from a man aged 40 to 70 with stage I squamous cell lung carcinoma. V gene TRBV4-1 combines with J gene TRBJ2-5; 9 nucleotides line up with TRBD2. CDR3 coding DNA: TGCGCCAGCAGCCAAGATGAGCGGGGGGCCTTCCTAGAAGAGACCCAGTACTTC. It translates to CASSQDERGAFLEETQYF.